Presented here are 9 T cell receptor beta chains from one specimen sequenced in a study of shared clonotypes between healthy human individuals. Data came from immunoSEQ multiplex PCR; TCRdb stores just in-frame clones and leaves some out. The data hold 1.5 million to 2.5 million clones, with over 85% observed a single time. Naive CD8 cells, CD45RO-negative and positively selected for CCR7, excluded terminally differentiated effector memory CD45RA+ cells. The sample comprised naive CD8+ T cells sorted from blood. Receptors originate from a man younger than 35 in good health.

With respect to this clone: This same CDR3 is encoded by further DNA sequences in the sample. The V gene is TRBV6-6, the J gene TRBJ2-1, with D possibly matching TRBD2 (6 bases). V was pared by 6 bases and J by 7 bases, with 10 bases between. Germline CDR1 MNHNY, CDR2 SVGAGI (reference sequence). The CDR3 is 12 amino acids. The CDR3 DNA follows: TGTGCCAGCAGCGATAGCGGAAATGAGCAGTTCTTC. Amino acids: CASSDSGNEQFF.

The chain uses TRBV2 and TRBJ2-1; 9 positions match TRBD2. This CDR3 contains 15 residues. Looked up from germline, CDR1 is SNHLY and CDR2 is FYNNEI. Germline trimming cut 5 bases from V and 5 bases from J; bases unmatched to any gene: 7. CDR3 DNA: TGTGCCAGCAGTTACAAGCGGGGGGCCAACAATGAGCAGTTCTTC. Amino acid sequence: CASSYKRGANNEQFF.

The rearrangement links TRBV19 to TRBJ2-2; tentatively, D is TRBD1 or TRBD2 (5 bases each). The germline V and J ends were trimmed by 3 bases and 0 bases, with 8 bases remaining between them. CDR1 and CDR2 from the germline V gene are LNHDA and SQIVND (reference sequence). This CDR3 region has 15 residues. CDR3 amino acids: CASSIWDPNTGELFF. The CDR3 DNA reads TGTGCCAGTAGTATTTGGGACCCGAACACCGGGGAGCTGTTTTTT.

This sequence joins TRBV7-3 and TRBJ1-1; D is unclear. The CDR3 is 13 residues long. Germline values: CDR1 SGHTA, CDR2 FQGTGA. Trimming removed 4 bases from V and 5 bases from J, with 11 bases in between. The CDR3 nucleotides read TGTGCCAGCAGCTCGATATTTGGGACTGAAGCTTTCTTT. Amino acids: CASSSIFGTEAFF.

The chain uses TRBV7-2 and TRBJ2-7; D gene ambiguous. Germline values: CDR1 SGHTA, CDR2 FQGNSA. The CDR3 has 14 amino acids. V was cut by 5 bases and J by 4 bases, with 15 bases left in between. CDR3: CASSPPQGIYEQYF. DNA for the CDR3: TGTGCCAGCAGCCCCCCTCAAGGAATTTACGAGCAGTACTTC.

Note on this clone: This CDR3 is also generated by other DNA sequences in the sample. V is TRBV2 and J is TRBJ2-3; D not resolved. Germline V CDR1 and CDR2: SNHLY, FYNNEI. Trimming cost V 6 bases and J 5 bases, with 3 bases left between them. The CDR3 spans 10 residues. CDR3 bases: TGTGCCAGCAGCGTAGATACGCAGTATTTT. Translation gives CASSVDTQYF.

The chain carries TRBV9 and TRBJ2-5, with 9 positions matching TRBD2. CDR1 SGDLS and CDR2 YYNGEE come from the germline V gene. This CDR3 comprises 17 residues. J gave up 4 bases and V 0 bases, and 10 bases lay outside the gene matches. The CDR3 loop is CASSVVAGDGEGETQYF. As DNA, the CDR3 is TGTGCCAGCAGCGTAGTAGCGGGGGACGGTGAAGGAGAGACCCAGTACTTC.

The chain recombines TRBV19 with TRBJ2-3; possible D gene TRBD2, 6 bases. This CDR3 contains 15 residues. Germline V gene sequence: CDR1 LNHDA, CDR2 SQIVND (reference sequence). The V end lost 1 base, the J end lost 1 base, and 9 bases lay between the germline ends. DNA for the CDR3: TGTGCCAGTAGTATAGGGTGGGGGGGCACAGATACGCAGTATTTT. This codes for CASSIGWGGTDTQYF. The whole variable domain, filled in from reference TRBV19 and TRBJ2-3, reads DGGITQSPKYLFRKEGQNVTLSCEQNLNHDAMYWYRQDPGQGLRLIYYSQIVNDFQKGDIAEGYSVSREKKESFPLTVTSAQKNPTAFYLCASSIGWGGTDTQYFGPGTRLTVL.

This chain joins TRBV7-3 and TRBJ2-5, with a tentative D call TRBD1 (5 bases). The CDR3 has 13 amino acids. Trimming removed 5 bases from V and 0 bases from J, with 7 bases in between. Germline CDR1 reads SGHTA; CDR2 reads FQGTGA. The CDR3 is CASSIGDQETQYF. Written as DNA, the CDR3 is TGTGCCAGCAGCATAGGGGACCAAGAGACCCAGTACTTC. Together with reference TRBV7-3 and TRBJ2-5, the CDR3 gives the full variable domain: GAGVSQTPSNKVTEKGKYVELRCDPISGHTALYWYRQSLGQGPEFLIYFQGTGAADDSGLPNDRFFAVRPEGSVSTLKIQRTERGDSAVYLCASSIGDQETQYFGPGTRLLVL.